This T cell receptor beta chain was captured by sequencing in a study of shared clonotypes between healthy human individuals. Study details: Per donor, CD8 memory used one plate, CD8 naive used two, CD4 memory used three and CD4 naive used three. Study results and limitations: Among the subsets, naive ones generally showed larger estimated richness than memory ones. With few donors, the genetic and exposure-history diversity represented was limited.

With respect to this clone: Its antigen is undetermined.

The CDR3 runs to 14 residues. The V gene's germline CDR1 is ENHRY and CDR2 SYGVKD. Between the trimmed V and J ends, which lost 0 bases and 8 bases, there was a span of 11 bases. Naive CD8 cells, CD45RO-negative and positively selected for CCR7, excluded terminally differentiated effector memory CD45RA+ cells. In the source study's methods: Quality scores were absent from the junction-only immunoSEQ sequences, so filtering differed. The repertoire was sequenced with immunoSEQ multiplex PCR; TCRdb's copy has only in-frame clones and lacks some. V and J calls and clone size are as listed in that table; D and trimming were resolved from the DNA. The table has millions of clones, more than 85% seen once.

This sequence joins TRBV10-3 and TRBJ2-1; D remains ambiguous. The TCR was taken from a man aged 18 to 29 in good health. Some clones in this sample may be carry-over from other donors' samples. Material: naive CD8+ T cells from PBMCs. DNA of the CDR3: TGTGCCATCAGTGAGTCTATAGGGCAGGATGAGCAGTTCTTC. Translation: CAISESIGQDEQFF.